These T cell receptor beta chains were read from a single sample in a study of OX40 agonist ivuxolimab in advanced cancers. The table came from immunoSEQ multiplex PCR; TCRdb's copy has only in-frame clones and leaves some out. The repertoire holds fewer than 85,000 clones, with approximately 90% as singletons. The sample in question was CD4+ or CD8+ T cells sorted from blood, obtained in a trial of the OX40 agonist ivuxolimab. These TCRs come from an adult with an advanced solid tumor such as melanoma, head and neck, liver or kidney cancer. The CDR3 runs from the conserved cysteine through the conserved F or W. D genes are given only for firm matches. Clone sizes are given selectively: once, few, many, or a class where the clone is expanded.

>NA|NA|TRBJ1-4|TRBV6-1
CASSSGPKLFF
TGTGCCAGCAGCTCGGGGCCAAAACTGTTTTTT
>NA|NA|TRBJ2-7|TRBV27
CASSYARGKGYEQYF
TGTGCCAGCAGCTACGCCAGGGGTAAGGGCTACGAGCAGTACTTC
>NA|NA|TRBJ1-1|TRBV6-5
CASSYGGNTEAFF
TGTGCCAGCAGTTACGGCGGGAACACTGAAGCTTTCTTT
>NA|NA|TRBJ1-2|TRBV10-3
CAISESGPVGNTF
TGTGCCATCAGTGAGTCGGGACCCGTTGGAAACACCTTC
>NA|NA|TRBJ2-3|TRBV19
CASSITGGSDTQYF
TGTGCCAGTAGTATAACCGGGGGCTCAGATACGCAGTATTTT
>NA|TRBD1|TRBJ2-7|TRBV7-8
CASTGTGDYEQYF
TGTGCCAGTACCGGGACAGGTGACTACGAGCAGTACTTC
>once|NA|TRBJ2-7|TRBV4-1
CASSQVKGSYEQYF
TGCGCCAGCAGCCAAGTGAAGGGCTCCTACGAGCAGTACTTC
>NA|TRBD2|TRBJ2-7|TRBV2
CASSLAGGNYEQYF
TGTGCCAGCAGCTTAGCGGGAGGGAACTACGAGCAGTACTTC
>NA|TRBD1|TRBJ1-4|TRBV29-1
CSVTGPANEKLFF
TGCAGCGTGACAGGGCCGGCTAATGAAAAACTGTTTTTT
>NA|NA|TRBJ2-7|TRBV19
CASSIGVGRYYEQYF
TGTGCCAGTAGTATAGGAGTGGGGAGATACTACGAGCAGTACTTC
>NA|TRBD2|TRBJ2-1|TRBV6-6
CASSYLREGDEQFF
TGTGCCAGCAGTTACTTGCGGGAGGGGGATGAGCAGTTCTTC
>NA|TRBD2|TRBJ2-7|TRBV7-6
CASSLTSAYEQYF
TGTGCCAGCAGCTTAACTAGCGCCTACGAGCAGTACTTC
>NA|TRBD2|TRBJ2-7|TRBV27
CASSFQRESYEQYF
TGTGCCAGCAGTTTTCAGCGGGAGTCCTACGAGCAGTACTTC
>once|TRBD1|TRBJ2-7|TRBV7-9
CASSPRQGAKGYEQYF
TGTGCCAGCAGCCCCCGACAGGGGGCAAAGGGATACGAGCAGTACTTC
>NA|NA|TRBJ2-7|TRBV5-1
CASSPPDHYEQYF
TGCGCCAGCAGCCCACCAGACCACTACGAGCAGTACTTC
>NA|NA|TRBJ2-7|TRBV5-1
CASSPHMRDRSYEQYF
TGCGCCAGCAGCCCCCACATGAGGGACCGCTCCTACGAGCAGTACTTC
>NA|TRBD1|TRBJ1-2|TRBV7-9
CASSLVGQENYGYTF
TGTGCCAGCAGCTTAGTCGGACAGGAGAACTATGGCTACACCTTC
>NA|TRBD1|TRBJ1-4|TRBV4-1
CASSLTTGETRKLFF
TGCGCCAGCAGCCTTACTACAGGGGAAACGCGAAAACTGTTTTTT
>NA|NA|TRBJ1-1|TRBV19
CATSLGLNTEAFF
TGTGCCACCTCTTTAGGGCTGAACACTGAAGCTTTCTTT
>NA|TRBD1|TRBJ2-7|TRBV27
CASSLSTGSSYEQYF
TGTGCCAGCAGTTTATCGACAGGGAGCTCCTACGAGCAGTACTTC
>NA|NA|TRBJ1-1|TRBV4-1
CAGPGGWDTEAFF
TGCGCCGGCCCTGGGGGGTGGGATACTGAAGCTTTCTTT
>once|TRBD1|TRBJ2-2|TRBV11-3
CASSFTQGISGELFF
TGTGCCAGCAGCTTCACACAGGGGATCAGCGGGGAGCTGTTTTTT
>few|NA|TRBJ1-4|TRBV7-2
CASSLDWSEGEKLFF
TGTGCCAGCAGCTTAGACTGGTCGGAGGGTGAAAAACTGTTTTTT
>medium-sized|NA|TRBJ1-6|TRBV11-2
CASSLAGDYNSPLHF
TGTGCCAGCAGCTTAGCCGGAGACTATAATTCACCCCTCCACTTT
>NA|NA|TRBJ2-7|TRBV20-1
CSARSRSEQYF
TGCAGTGCTAGAAGCCGGAGCGAGCAGTACTTC
>NA|TRBD2|TRBJ2-7|TRBV5-5
CASSPRTRSYEQYF
TGTGCCAGCAGCCCCAGGACTAGATCCTACGAGCAGTACTTC
>NA|NA|TRBJ2-5|TRBV7-9
CASSPRVQETQYF
TGTGCCAGCAGCCCCAGGGTCCAAGAGACCCAGTACTTC
>NA|TRBD2|TRBJ2-3|TRBV11-2
CASSMPTSGYTDTQYF
TGTGCCAGCAGCATGCCGACTAGCGGGTACACAGATACGCAGTATTTT
>NA|TRBD1|TRBJ2-7|TRBV27
CASSLGGQGGEQYF
TGTGCCAGCAGTTTAGGTGGACAGGGGGGGGAGCAGTACTTC
>NA|NA|TRBJ2-3|TRBV10-1
CASSVEAAITDTQYF
TGCGCCAGCAGTGTGGAAGCGGCCATCACAGATACGCAGTATTTT
>NA|TRBD2|TRBJ2-1|TRBV13
CASSPRTSGANEQFF
TGTGCCAGCAGCCCGAGGACTAGCGGGGCTAATGAGCAGTTCTTC
>NA|NA|TRBJ2-7|TRBV6-5
CASSLRGRAYEQYF
TGTGCCAGCAGCCTCAGGGGTCGCGCCTACGAGCAGTACTTC
>few|NA|TRBJ1-5|TRBV29-1
CSVGVSQPQHF
TGCAGCGTTGGAGTCAGTCAGCCCCAGCATTTT
>NA|NA|TRBJ2-7|TRBV18
CASSPVVGFYEQYF
TGTGCCAGCTCACCGGTCGTGGGGTTTTACGAGCAGTACTTC
>NA|NA|TRBJ1-5|TRBV5-4
CASSSTESNQPQHF
TGTGCCAGCAGCTCGACAGAGAGCAATCAGCCCCAGCATTTT
>NA|NA|TRBJ2-1|TRBV7-9
CASSTDRTTLDEQFF
TGTGCCAGCAGTACCGACAGGACGACTTTAGATGAGCAGTTCTTC
>NA|TRBD1|TRBJ2-7|TRBV6-5
CASSDRGYEQYF
TGTGCCAGCAGTGACAGGGGCTACGAGCAGTACTTC